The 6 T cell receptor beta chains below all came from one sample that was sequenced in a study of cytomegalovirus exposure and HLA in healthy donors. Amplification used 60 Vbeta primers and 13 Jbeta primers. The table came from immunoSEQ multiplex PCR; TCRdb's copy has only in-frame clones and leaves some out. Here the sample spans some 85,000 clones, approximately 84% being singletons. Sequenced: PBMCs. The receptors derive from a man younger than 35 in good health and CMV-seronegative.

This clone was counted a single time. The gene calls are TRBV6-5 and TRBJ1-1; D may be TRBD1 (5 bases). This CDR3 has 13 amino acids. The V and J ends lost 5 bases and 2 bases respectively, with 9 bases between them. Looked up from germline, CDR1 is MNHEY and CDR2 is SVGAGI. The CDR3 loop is CASSETANTEAFF. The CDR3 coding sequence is TGTGCCAGCAGTGAGACAGCTAACACTGAAGCTTTCTTT.

CDR3 sequence (DNA): TGTGCCAGCTCACCACCCGGAGAGGGCCGGGAGACCCAGTACTTC. The encoded protein is CASSPPGEGRETQYF. The rearrangement joins TRBV18 to TRBJ2-5, with D perhaps TRBD2 (5 bases). Trimming removed 0 bases at V and 5 bases at J, with 13 bases between. CDR3 length: 15 amino acids. Germline-derived CDR1 and CDR2 are KGHSH and LQKENI.

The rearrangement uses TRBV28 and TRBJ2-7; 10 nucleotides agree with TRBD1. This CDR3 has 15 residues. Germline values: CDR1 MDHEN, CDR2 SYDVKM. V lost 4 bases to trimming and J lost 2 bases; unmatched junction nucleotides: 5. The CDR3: CASSSTGGKAYEQYF. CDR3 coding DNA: TGTGCCAGCAGTTCGACAGGGGGCAAAGCCTACGAGCAGTACTTC.

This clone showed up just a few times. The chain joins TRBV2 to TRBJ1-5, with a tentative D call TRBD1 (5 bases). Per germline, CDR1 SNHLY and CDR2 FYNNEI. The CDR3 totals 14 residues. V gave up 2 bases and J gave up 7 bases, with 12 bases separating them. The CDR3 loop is CASSESRGRQPQHF. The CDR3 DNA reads TGTGCCAGCAGTGAAAGTAGGGGTCGACAGCCCCAGCATTTT.

DNA for the CDR3: TGTGCCAGCAGCCAAGATACCACTCTAGCCAAAAACATTCAGTACTTC. It is translated as CASSQDTTLAKNIQYF. This rearrangement joins TRBV4-2 to TRBJ2-4, with D hard to call. Germline V gene sequence: CDR1 LGHNA, CDR2 YNFKEQ. This CDR3 has 16 amino acids. V gave up 0 bases and J gave up 0 bases, with 9 bases separating them.

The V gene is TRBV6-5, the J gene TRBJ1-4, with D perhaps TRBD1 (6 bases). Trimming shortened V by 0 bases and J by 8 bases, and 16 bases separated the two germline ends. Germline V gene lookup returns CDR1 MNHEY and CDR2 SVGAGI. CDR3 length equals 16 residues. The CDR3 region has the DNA TGTGCCAGCAGTTACTCGAGAGGGGGTATTTGGGAAAAACTGTTTTTT. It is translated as CASSYSRGGIWEKLFF.